The clone carrying this T cell receptor beta chain was seen repeatedly, ten times or more. Antigen unknown. The source of the sample is a study of T cells in Graves' hyperthyroidism and ophthalmopathy. Study-level background: Initial diagnosis, before any treatment, was when peripheral blood was collected. Broader study findings: From stable hyperthyroidism, ophthalmopathy was set apart by a 13 V-J model.

There were TCR beta CDR3 regions amplified from RNA transcripts. HTBI primers were used for first-round RT-PCR of the TCR CDR3. TCRdb re-derived calls from the multiplex PCR reads in MiXCR, one entry per CDR3 protein. Of fewer than 700,000 distinct CDR3 sequences in the sample, about 16% were seen once. Trimming took 3 bases from V and 4 from J, leaving 14 bases between them. CDR1 and CDR2 (germline): SGHVS, FQNEAQ. This CDR3 spans 15 amino acids. Participants, patients aged 18 to 65, had newly diagnosed hyperthyroidism with a duration under 2 months. The source of the PBMCs was over 8.5 ml of fresh peripheral blood.

The receptor comes from a woman in her 30s with Graves' hyperthyroidism. Sequencing input: blood. V and J are TRBV7-8 and TRBJ2-3; D not resolved. CDR3 region: CASSLAWRNPDTQYF. CDR3 DNA: TGTGCCAGCAGCTTGGCTTGGAGAAACCCAGATACGCAGTATTTT.